The 22 T cell receptor beta chains below come from one sample, sequenced in a study of CD8+ T cells in alopecia areata (dated by TCRdb to 2017 to 2018). The time point label for this specimen denotes: baseline before oral tofacitinib. The library came from the immunoSEQ multiplex PCR assay. RNA was extracted from all samples and reverse transcribed into cDNA, which served as template for TCR sequencing. This is the immuneACCESS table as TCRdb keeps it, with only in-frame sequences that have V and J called. A part of the clones is gone; compared with another copy, unresolved V genes explain less than half, and the rest is unexplained. This sample lists over 150,000 clones; about 60% were detected once. The top ten constitute roughly 14% of the sample. The material sequenced was CD4+ T cells sorted from blood, taken at week 0. These receptors were obtained from a human donor with alopecia areata.

The chain combines TRBV5-1 with TRBJ1-2; D call uncertain. CDR1 is SGHRS and CDR2 is YFSETQ in the germline V gene. V was cut by 4 bases and J by 4 bases, with 29 bases left in between. The CDR3 consists of 19 residues. CDR3 in DNA: TGCGCCAGCAGCACGGCCCTTCTCAGCTCGGGAAAGTCACCCTATGGCTACACCTTC. Residues: CASSTALLSSGKSPYGYTF.

The rearrangement joins TRBV7-9 to TRBJ2-5, with D unresolved. The CDR3 contains 17 residues. V lost 5 bases and J 1 base, leaving 20 bases between the germline ends. Looked up from germline, CDR1 is SEHNR and CDR2 is FQNEAQ (reference sequence). The CDR3 loop reads CASSGGPGAASQETQYF. The CDR3, as DNA: TGTGCCAGCAGCGGCGGCCCCGGAGCAGCCTCCCAAGAGACCCAGTACTTC.

This clone was observed a few times. The V and J genes are TRBV30 and TRBJ2-7; 7 nucleotides match TRBD1. Germline loops: CDR1 GTSNPN, CDR2 SVGIG (reference sequence). The CDR3 is made up of 13 amino acids. J was trimmed by 7 bases and V by 1 base; bases with no gene match: 7. As DNA, the CDR3 is TGTGCCTGGAGTGCTGAAGGGGGCCTGGAGCAGTACTTC. Translated: CAWSAEGGLEQYF.

The sample holds a few counts of this clone. The rearrangement links TRBV7-9 to TRBJ2-1; weak D call: TRBD2 (5 bases). Looked up from germline, CDR1 is SEHNR and CDR2 is FQNEAQ (reference sequence). The CDR3 runs to 13 residues. V was cut by 5 bases and J by 9 bases, with 14 bases left in between. The CDR3 protein is CASSPDWRGEQFF. Written as DNA, the CDR3 is TGTGCCAGCAGCCCGGACTGGCGTGGTGAGCAGTTCTTC. Combining the CDR3 with reference TRBV7-9 and TRBJ2-1 gives the whole variable domain DTGVSQNPRHKITKRGQNVTFRCDPISEHNRLYWYRQTLGQGPEFLTYFQNEAQLEKSRLLSDRFSAERPKGSFSTLEIQRTEQGDSAMYLCASSPDWRGEQFFGPGTRLTVL.

This clone was seen a few times. V and J are TRBV29-1 and TRBJ2-7; 9 nucleotides agree with TRBD1. From germline, CDR1 is SQVTM and CDR2 ANQGSEA. V trimming: 3 bases; J trimming: 6 bases; junction bases outside the gene matches: 18. The CDR3 runs 17 residues. CDR3 sequence: CSVDEPFLGTGRREQYF. The CDR3 DNA is TGCAGCGTTGACGAACCCTTCTTGGGGACAGGGCGTCGCGAGCAGTACTTC.

The genes are TRBV30 and TRBJ2-3; 10 bases are a match to TRBD2. V gave up 0 bases and J gave up 2 bases; unmatched junction bases: 2. The CDR3 consists of 15 residues. In germline, CDR1 is GTSNPN, CDR2 SVGIG (reference sequence). CDR3 sequence reads: CAWSVLAGITDTQYF. Here the CDR3 DNA reads TGTGCCTGGAGTGTACTAGCGGGAATCACAGATACGCAGTATTTT.

This sequence joins TRBV30 and TRBJ1-5; D gene unclear. Germline V gene data show CDR1 as GTSNPN and CDR2 as SVGIG (reference sequence). The CDR3 has 14 amino acids. V was pared by 3 bases and J by 6 bases, with 15 bases between. The CDR3 DNA is TGTGCCTGGAGCAAGACAAGACGGGGTCAGCCCCAGCATTTT. It encodes CAWSKTRRGQPQHF. Full variable domain (missing parts from reference TRBV30 and TRBJ1-5): SQTIHQWPATLVQPVGSPLSLECTVEGTSNPNLYWYRQAAGRGLQLLFYSVGIGQISSEVPQNLSASRPQDRQFILSSKKLLLSDSGFYLCAWSKTRRGQPQHFGDGTRLSIL.

The rearrangement joins TRBV5-1 to TRBJ1-1; D is ambiguous. Per the germline V gene, CDR1 is SGHRS and CDR2 is YFSETQ. Trimming cost V 2 bases and J 1 base, with 6 bases left between them. This CDR3 has 13 residues. DNA for the CDR3: TGCGCCAGCAGCTTTGGAGGGAACACTGAAGCTTTCTTT. Amino acid sequence: CASSFGGNTEAFF.

The sample holds one count of this clone. The chain recombines TRBV30 with TRBJ1-6; no reliable D call. This CDR3 contains 13 residues. V was clipped by 6 bases and J by 7 bases, with 13 bases between them. CDR1 is GTSNPN and CDR2 is SVGIG in the germline V gene (reference sequence). The CDR3 DNA reads TGTGCCTGCACCACAATCGGGAATTCACCCCTCCACTTT. This codes for CACTTIGNSPLHF.

The gene calls are TRBV6-4 and TRBJ2-5; D unclear. The germline CDR1 and CDR2 sequences are MRHNA and SNTAGT. This CDR3 contains 13 residues. Trimming left V 1 base short and J 4 bases short, with 7 bases between. The CDR3, as DNA: TGTGCCAGCAGTGACTGTGGAGTAGAGACCCAGTACTTC. Residues: CASSDCGVETQYF.

J is TRBJ1-5 and V is TRBV19, with a tentative D call TRBD1 (5 bases). The V end lost 11 bases, the J end lost 0 bases, and 14 bases lay between the germline ends. The germline V gene has CDR1 LNHDA and CDR2 SQIVND (reference sequence). This CDR3 is 14 amino acids long. CDR3 sequence: CAGLDSHSNQPQHF. In nucleotides, the CDR3 is TGTGCCGGCCTAGACAGCCATAGCAATCAGCCCCAGCATTTT.

This chain uses TRBV9 with TRBJ2-6; D is uncertain. Trimming pared 4 bases from V and 0 bases from J, leaving 5 bases between. Germline values: CDR1 SGDLS, CDR2 YYNGEE. CDR3 length: 14 amino acids. The CDR3 DNA reads TGTGCCAGCAGCTTATTCTCTGGGGCCAACGTCCTGACTTTC. It codes for CASSLFSGANVLTF.

A few counts support this clone. This rearrangement joins TRBV29-1 to TRBJ2-7; 7 bases match TRBD1. This CDR3 is 12 amino acids long. CDR1 is SQVTM and CDR2 is ANQGSEA in the germline V gene. After removal of 7 bases from V and 4 bases from J, the junction contained 7 bases not matched to a gene. CDR3 coding DNA: TGCAGCGCATGGGGACAGTCTTACGAGCAGTACTTC. Its protein product is CSAWGQSYEQYF.

The chain employs TRBV15 and TRBJ1-2; D gene unclear. The CDR3 totals 15 residues. Trimming shortened V by 0 bases and J by 4 bases, and 12 bases separated the two germline ends. Germline CDR1 is LNHNV and CDR2 is YYDKDF (reference sequence). As DNA, the CDR3 is TGTGCCACCAGCAGAGATCGTATCTCTAGCTATGGCTACACCTTC. This encodes CATSRDRISSYGYTF.

Written as DNA, the CDR3 is TGTGCCAGCAGCCAAACTCCGATGGGCGAGCAGTACTTC. This gives the protein CASSQTPMGEQYF. The rearrangement uses TRBV6-5 and TRBJ2-7; D unclear. The ends were cut back, 6 bases at V and 6 bases at J, with 15 bases in the middle. This CDR3 region has 13 residues. Germline lookup yields CDR1 MNHEY and CDR2 SVGAGI.

This chain's CDR3 is CAIPQGGPGFF. The DNA for the CDR3 is TGTGCCATTCCTCAGGGGGGCCCGGGGTTCTTC. The V gene is TRBV25-1, the J gene TRBJ2-1; maybe TRBD1 (7 bases). Trimming removed 10 bases from V and 15 bases from J, with 19 bases in between. This CDR3 is 11 amino acids long. Germline V gene sequence: CDR1 MGHDK, CDR2 SYGVNS.

J is TRBJ1-2 and V is TRBV6-1; no firm D call. Deletions cut 4 bases from V and 1 base from J, with 10 bases between. The CDR3 spans 14 residues. In germline, CDR1 is MNHNS, CDR2 SASEGT. Written as DNA, the CDR3 is TGTGCCAGCAGTGTCGTAAGGGATAACTATGGCTACACCTTC. Translation: CASSVVRDNYGYTF.

This chain links TRBV5-1 with TRBJ2-7, with D unclear. Germline loops: CDR1 SGHRS, CDR2 YFSETQ. This CDR3 region has 12 residues. Trimming took 7 bases from V and 0 from J, leaving 8 bases between them. Written as DNA, the CDR3 is TGCGCCAGCGGTGACAACTCCTACGAGCAGTACTTC. It encodes CASGDNSYEQYF.

This clone was observed at least ten times. V gene TRBV19 combines with J gene TRBJ2-2; D call uncertain. The CDR3 runs 14 residues. V shed 4 bases and J shed 1 base, with 7 bases lying between them. Germline CDR1 reads LNHDA; CDR2 reads SQIVND (reference sequence). The CDR3 DNA follows: TGTGCCAGTAGTACCAGTCTGAACACCGGGGAGCTGTTTTTT. As protein: CASSTSLNTGELFF.

This clone has a handful of counts. V usage is TRBV25-1 and J usage is TRBJ2-6; TRBD1 matches at 7 bases. Germline V CDR1 and CDR2: MGHDK, SYGVNS. The CDR3 runs to 15 residues. Trimming took 5 bases from V and 2 from J; bases not matched to a gene: 3. CDR3 amino acids: CASSSQGPGANVLTF. In DNA, the CDR3 is TGTGCCAGCAGTTCACAGGGGCCTGGGGCCAACGTCCTGACTTTC.

The chain uses TRBV2 and TRBJ1-2; D gene uncertain. The CDR3 is 13 amino acids. CDR1 is SNHLY, CDR2 FYNNEI, per germline. Trimming stripped 0 bases from V and 4 bases from J, with 6 bases between. The CDR3 spells CASSEAGGYGYTF. The CDR3 nucleotides read TGTGCCAGCAGTGAAGCGGGAGGCTATGGCTACACCTTC.

The rearrangement uses TRBV25-1 and TRBJ1-5; D possibly corresponds to TRBD1 (6 bases). The CDR3 length is 16 residues. Trimming took off 2 bases at V and 0 bases at J, with 11 bases between the two ends. Looked up from germline, CDR1 is MGHDK and CDR2 is SYGVNS. The CDR3 sequence: CASSEMGHHSNQPQHF. In DNA, the CDR3 is TGTGCCAGCAGTGAAATGGGACACCATAGCAATCAGCCCCAGCATTTT. Combining the CDR3 with reference TRBV25-1 and TRBJ1-5 gives the whole variable domain EADIYQTPRYLVIGTGKKITLECSQTMGHDKMYWYQQDPGMELHLIHYSYGVNSTEKGDLSSESTVSRIRTEHFPLTLESARPSHTSQYLCASSEMGHHSNQPQHFGDGTRLSIL.